This TCR beta chain was found in a study of shared T cell receptors in the human thymus. The protocol was immunoSEQ multiplex PCR, while the TCRdb copy is restricted to in-frame clones and leaves out a portion. The sample gives hundreds of thousands of clones, roughly 86% of which show up once; 0.0094% is in the top ten. The CDR3 runs to 18 residues. The ends lost 0 bases at V and 4 bases at J; junction bases unmatched: 13. CDR1 and CDR2 from the germline V gene are MGHRA and YSYEKL. This same sample was also part of a study on human thymus T cells. This second study notes: Related research found strongly overlapping thymic repertoires in unrelated individuals.

The origin of this receptor is a boy under three years old with a congenital heart defect. The chain combines TRBV4-1 with TRBJ1-1, with 8 bases lining up with TRBD1. Sequencing was done on a sample of thymocytes. The CDR3 spells CASSQDGWTGRASTEAFF. As DNA, the CDR3 is TGCGCCAGCAGCCAAGATGGATGGACAGGGAGGGCGTCCACTGAAGCTTTCTTT.